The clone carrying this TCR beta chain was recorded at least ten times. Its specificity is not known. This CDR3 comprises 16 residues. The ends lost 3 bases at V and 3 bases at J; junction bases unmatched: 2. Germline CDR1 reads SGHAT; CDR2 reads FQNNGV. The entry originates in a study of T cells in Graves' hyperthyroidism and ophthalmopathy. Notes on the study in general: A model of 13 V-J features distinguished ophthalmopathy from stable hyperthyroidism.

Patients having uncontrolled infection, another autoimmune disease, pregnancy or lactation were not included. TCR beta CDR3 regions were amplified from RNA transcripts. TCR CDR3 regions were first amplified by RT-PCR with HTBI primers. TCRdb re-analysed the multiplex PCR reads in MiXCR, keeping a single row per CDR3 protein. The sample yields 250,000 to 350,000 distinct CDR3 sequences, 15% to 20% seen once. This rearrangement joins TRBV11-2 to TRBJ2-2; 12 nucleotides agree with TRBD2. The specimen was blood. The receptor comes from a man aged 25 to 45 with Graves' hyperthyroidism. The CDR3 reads CASSFGLAGYTGELFF. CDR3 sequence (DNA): TGTGCCAGCAGCTTTGGACTAGCGGGGTACACCGGGGAGCTGTTTTTT.